The 21 T cell receptor beta chains given below trace back to one sample, sequenced in a study of cytomegalovirus exposure and HLA in healthy donors. PCR employed 60 Vbeta and 13 Jbeta primers. Assay used: immunoSEQ multiplex PCR; TCRdb lists only in-frame clones, some missing. The data show 110,000 or so clones, 82% seen once. The specimen sequenced was PBMCs. Receptors were obtained from a woman between 18 and 29 years old in good health and CMV-seronegative.

The CDR3: CANSGTAGGYTF. CDR3 sequence (DNA): TGTGCCAACAGCGGGACAGCCGGGGGCTACACCTTC. The chain uses TRBV6-6 and TRBJ1-2, with 7 bases fitting TRBD1. The germline gives CDR1 MNHNY, CDR2 SVGAGI (reference sequence). The CDR3 consists of 12 residues. V lost 10 bases, J lost 8 bases, and 10 bases stayed unmatched.

V gene TRBV11-3 combines with J gene TRBJ1-3; the D is unclear. Germline CDR1 is SGHNT and CDR2 is YENEEA. V was cut by 5 bases and J by 8 bases, with 7 bases left in between. The CDR3 is 11 residues long. CDR3: CASSPRDTIYF. The CDR3 DNA is TGTGCCAGCAGCCCTCGAGACACCATATATTTT.

This clone was detected once. V usage is TRBV7-2 and J usage is TRBJ1-2; D remains unclear. V lost 5 bases and J lost 8, with 15 bases in between. Germline CDR1 reads SGHTA; CDR2 reads FQGNSA. This CDR3 has 13 residues. CDR3 nucleotide sequence: TGTGCCAGCAGCGAGAGGCGGGAGTGGGGCTACACCTTC. Translating it yields CASSERREWGYTF.

CDR3 sequence reads: CASSLQRKDTDTQYF. CDR3 DNA: TGCGCCAGCAGCCTTCAGCGGAAAGACACAGATACGCAGTATTTT. The chain is built from TRBV5-1 and TRBJ2-3; TRBD2 is a possible D gene (5 bases). The length of the CDR3 is 15 residues. Trimming stripped 4 bases from V and 2 bases from J, with 14 bases between. The V gene's germline CDR1 is SGHRS and CDR2 YFSETQ.

The V call is TRBV7-2, the J call TRBJ1-4; 9 bases align to TRBD1. CDR3 length equals 15 residues. V lost 5 bases to trimming and J lost 5 bases; unmatched junction nucleotides: 6. Germline CDR1 reads SGHTA; CDR2 reads FQGNSA. This CDR3 is CASSQTGTGNEKLFF. For the CDR3, the DNA is TGTGCCAGCAGCCAAACGGGGACAGGGAATGAAAAACTGTTTTTT.

The chain recombines TRBV7-2 with TRBJ2-2; 8 bases are a match to TRBD2. The germline V gene has CDR1 SGHTA and CDR2 FQGNSA. CDR3 length: 13 amino acids. V shed 4 bases and J 6 bases; nucleotides not matched to a gene: 1. This CDR3 is CASSSGLAGELFF. CDR3 sequence (DNA): TGTGCCAGCAGCTCGGGACTAGCCGGGGAGCTGTTTTTT.

This clone was seen a few times. The rearrangement joins TRBV6-6 to TRBJ2-1; 8 bases map to TRBD1. Looked up from germline, CDR1 is MNHNY and CDR2 is SVGAGI (reference sequence). The CDR3 is 15 amino acids. With 5 bases clipped from V and 2 bases from J, the junction kept 5 bases outside the gene matches. CDR3 sequence (DNA): TGTGCCAGCAGTCACCGGGACAGGCCCTACAATGAGCAGTTCTTC. This codes for CASSHRDRPYNEQFF.

The gene calls are TRBV20-1 and TRBJ1-4; D unresolved. Trimming pared 3 bases from V and 8 bases from J, leaving 4 bases between. CDR3 length equals 10 residues. The V gene's germline CDR1 is DFQATT and CDR2 SNEGSKA (reference sequence). DNA for the CDR3: TGCAGTGCTAGTTCGGAAAAACTGTTTTTT. Protein sequence: CSASSEKLFF.

V and J are TRBV19 and TRBJ1-5; 8 nucleotides match TRBD1. CDR1 and CDR2 (germline): LNHDA, SQIVND (reference sequence). The CDR3 has 18 amino acids. Unmatched junction bases numbered 10, after V lost 3 bases and J lost 0 bases. For the CDR3, the DNA is TGTGCCAGTAGTATTGGACAGGGTGTGGCGCCTAGCAATCAGCCCCAGCATTTT. Translating it yields CASSIGQGVAPSNQPQHF.

The chain uses TRBV15 and TRBJ1-4; D unclear. Trimming removed 5 bases from V and 0 bases from J, with 7 bases in between. The CDR3 extends over 14 amino acids. CDR1 is LNHNV, CDR2 YYDKDF, per germline (reference sequence). This chain's CDR3 is CATSPSSTNEKLFF. For the CDR3, the DNA is TGTGCCACCAGCCCGTCCTCAACTAATGAAAAACTGTTTTTT.

The chain is built from TRBV2 and TRBJ2-1, with TRBD2 identical over 12 bases. The V gene end was trimmed by 8 bases and the J gene end by 2 bases; junction bases not matched to a gene: 16. Germline CDR1 and CDR2: SNHLY and FYNNEI. The CDR3 spans 19 residues. The CDR3 loop is CASGISAGLAGRTYNEQFF. CDR3 bases: TGTGCCAGCGGTATTAGCGCCGGACTAGCGGGGAGGACCTACAATGAGCAGTTCTTC.

The chain is built from TRBV5-1 and TRBJ2-1, with 8 bases aligning to TRBD1. The CDR3 spans 15 residues. V dropped 0 bases and J dropped 6; count of bases not matched to a gene: 5. The germline gives CDR1 SGHRS, CDR2 YFSETQ. The CDR3 coding sequence is TGCGCCAGCAGCTTGGTACAGGGGGAAGGCAATGAGCAGTTCTTC. This codes for CASSLVQGEGNEQFF.

The rearrangement links TRBV4-1 to TRBJ2-3; a possible D gene is TRBD2 (5 bases). Trimming shortened V by 0 bases and J by 5 bases, and 15 bases separated the two germline ends. CDR3 length: 16 residues. The germline V gene has CDR1 MGHRA and CDR2 YSYEKL. DNA of the CDR3: TGCGCCAGCAGCCAAGATGCGCAGGAGGCTGGAGATACGCAGTATTTT. Its protein product is CASSQDAQEAGDTQYF.

The chain has TRBV13 and TRBJ1-1; D possibly corresponds to TRBD1 (5 bases). CDR1 and CDR2 (germline): PRHDT, FYEKMQ (reference sequence). The CDR3 loop spans 14 amino acids. V lost 7 bases, J lost 1 base, and 13 bases lay in between. Here the CDR3 DNA reads TGTGCCAGCACCCAAGGGAGGGGGAACACTGAAGCTTTCTTT. It is translated as CASTQGRGNTEAFF.

This sequence joins TRBV30 and TRBJ2-4; 8 bases fit TRBD1. The junction had 11 bases not matched to a gene; V was cut back by 5 bases and J by 14 bases. This CDR3 contains 12 residues. Germline V CDR1 and CDR2: GTSNPN, SVGIG (reference sequence). CDR3 amino acids: CAWGAGGMGKYF. In DNA, the CDR3 is TGTGCCTGGGGTGCAGGGGGCATGGGGAAGTACTTC.

The CDR3 bases are TGTGCCAGCAGTCCCGGACAGGGCTACTATGGCTACACCTTC. It specifies CASSPGQGYYGYTF. The gene calls are TRBV28 and TRBJ1-2; 8 bases agree with TRBD1. The CDR3 runs 14 residues. Germline V gives CDR1 MDHEN, CDR2 SYDVKM. Unmatched junction bases numbered 5, after V lost 5 bases and J lost 3 bases.

This chain uses TRBV5-4 with TRBJ2-5; the D gene is possibly TRBD2 (6 bases). V lost 4 bases to trimming and J lost 2 bases, with 12 bases between them. This CDR3 comprises 14 residues. In germline, CDR1 is SGHNT, CDR2 YYREEE (reference sequence). This CDR3 reads CASSGGTRQETQYF. CDR3 nucleotides: TGTGCCAGCAGCGGCGGGACTCGTCAAGAGACCCAGTACTTC.

This chain links TRBV9 with TRBJ2-7, with 9 bases aligning to TRBD2. There are 14 residues in the CDR3. Unmatched junction bases numbered 3, after V lost 4 bases and J lost 1 base. Germline CDR1 SGDLS, CDR2 YYNGEE. The DNA of the CDR3 is TGTGCCAGCAGCAAGGGACTAGCTTCCTACGAGCAGTACTTC. Translation gives CASSKGLASYEQYF.

The chain uses TRBV7-8 and TRBJ1-2; TRBD1 matches at 7 bases. V shed 2 bases and J 4 bases; nucleotides not matched to a gene: 10. The CDR3 is made up of 16 amino acids. Germline V gene lookup returns CDR1 SGHVS and CDR2 FQNEAQ. The CDR3 DNA follows: TGTGCCAGCAGCTTAAGTGGGGACAGAGGACTCTATGGCTACACCTTC. This sequence encodes CASSLSGDRGLYGYTF.

This clone has only a few counts. The V and J genes are TRBV29-1 and TRBJ2-7; 8 positions match TRBD2. The CDR3 sequence is 12 residues long. In germline, CDR1 is SQVTM, CDR2 ANQGSEA. The V segment lost 7 bases and the J segment 7 bases; nucleotides outside the gene matches: 9. Written as DNA, the CDR3 is TGCAGCGGGGGAAGCGGGAGTGGGGAGCAGTACTTC. Translated, it gives CSGGSGSGEQYF.

The chain joins TRBV7-9 to TRBJ1-5; 10 bases match TRBD1. Per germline, CDR1 SEHNR and CDR2 FQNEAQ (reference sequence). The CDR3 spans 17 residues. The V gene end was trimmed by 4 bases and the J gene end by 0 bases; junction bases not matched to a gene: 6. CDR3: CASSSRDRGGSNQPQHF. In nucleotides, the CDR3 is TGTGCCAGCAGCTCCAGGGACAGGGGAGGTAGCAATCAGCCCCAGCATTTT.